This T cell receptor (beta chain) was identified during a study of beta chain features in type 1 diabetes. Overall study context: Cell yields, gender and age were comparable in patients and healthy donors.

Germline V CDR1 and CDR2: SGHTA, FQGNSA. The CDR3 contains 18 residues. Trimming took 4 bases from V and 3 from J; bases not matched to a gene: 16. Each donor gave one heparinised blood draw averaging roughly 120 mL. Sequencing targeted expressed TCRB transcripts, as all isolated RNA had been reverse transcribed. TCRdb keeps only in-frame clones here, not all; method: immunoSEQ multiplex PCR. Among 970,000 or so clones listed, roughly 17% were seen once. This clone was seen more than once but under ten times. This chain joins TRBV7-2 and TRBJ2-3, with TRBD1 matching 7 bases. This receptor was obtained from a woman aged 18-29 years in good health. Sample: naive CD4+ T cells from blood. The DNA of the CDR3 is TGTGCCAGCAGCTCCAGCCGGACGGGACAGCCTTATACAGATACGCAGTATTTT. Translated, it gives CASSSSRTGQPYTDTQYF.